The rows below give T cell receptor beta chains drawn from one sample of a study of T cell repertoires in cytomegalovirus infection. Antigens for these TCRs are unknown. TCRdb reanalysed the reads using MiXCR and keeps one entry per CDR3 protein. This table holds hundreds of thousands of distinct CDR3 sequences, approximately 40% found once. The sample consisted of cultured PBMCs, taken from culture after CMV antigen stimulation. These receptor sequences come from a human donor in good health (CMV status not recorded). Some clones in this sample may be carry-over from other donors' samples. Each CDR3 is given with its conserved first and last residue. Each record gives: J gene, clone size, V gene, D gene, CDR3 protein, CDR3 DNA. D genes are given only for firm matches. Clone size appears in some rows only: once, few, many, or a class for an expanded clone.

>TRBJ1-3|-|TRBV19|-
CASKDGGSGNTIYF
TGTGCCAGCAAGGACGGGGGCTCTGGAAACACCATATATTTT
>TRBJ1-1|-|TRBV27|-
CASNPLPGVSNTEAFF
TGTGCCAGCAACCCGCTGCCGGGGGTCTCCAACACTGAAGCTTTCTTT
>TRBJ2-7|-|TRBV11-2|-
CASSSQVGSYEQYF
TGTGCCAGCAGCTCCCAGGTGGGATCGTACGAGCAGTACTTC
>TRBJ2-1|-|TRBV11-1|-
CASSYREGTEQFF
TGTGCCAGCAGTTACCGAGAGGGCACTGAGCAGTTCTTC
>TRBJ1-2|few|TRBV11-2|-
CASSFTTAEGYTF
TGTGCCAGCAGCTTTACCACGGCGGAGGGCTACACCTTC
>TRBJ2-5|-|TRBV29-1|-
CSVGMWEPETQYF
TGCAGCGTTGGAATGTGGGAGCCTGAGACCCAGTACTTC
>TRBJ1-1|few|TRBV7-2|-
CASSSGVGLEAFF
TGTGCCAGCAGCTCGGGAGTAGGGCTTGAAGCTTTCTTT
>TRBJ2-1|-|TRBV5-1|-
CASSVQVDNEQFF
TGCGCCAGCAGCGTACAGGTGGACAATGAGCAGTTCTTC
>TRBJ2-7|few|TRBV12-3/TRBV12-4|TRBD1
CASSPTDRAYEQYF
TGTGCCAGCAGTCCCACGGACAGGGCCTACGAGCAGTACTTC
>TRBJ2-7|-|TRBV6-2/TRBV6-3|-
CASSISPANYEQYF
TGTGCCAGCAGTATATCACCTGCCAACTACGAGCAGTACTTC
>TRBJ2-2|-|TRBV2|TRBD1
CASRAAGGLNTGELFF
TGTGCCAGCAGGGCGGCAGGGGGCCTGAACACCGGGGAGCTGTTTTTT
>TRBJ2-5|few|TRBV19|TRBD1
CATAPKHRGGQETQYF
TGTGCCACCGCTCCTAAGCACAGGGGTGGTCAAGAGACCCAGTACTTC
>TRBJ2-1|-|TRBV15|-
CATSRGAQDNEQFF
TGTGCCACCAGCAGGGGGGCTCAAGACAATGAGCAGTTCTTC
>TRBJ1-4|-|TRBV28|TRBD1
CASRSQGAGVEKLFF
TGTGCCAGCAGGTCTCAGGGGGCAGGGGTTGAAAAACTGTTTTTT
>TRBJ2-2|-|TRBV20-1|-
CSARVGSHNTGELFF
TGCAGTGCTAGAGTCGGGAGTCATAACACCGGGGAGCTGTTTTTT
>TRBJ2-3|few|TRBV11-2|TRBD2
CASRSASGTSTDTQYF
TGTGCCAGCAGGAGTGCTAGCGGGACTAGCACAGATACGCAGTATTTT